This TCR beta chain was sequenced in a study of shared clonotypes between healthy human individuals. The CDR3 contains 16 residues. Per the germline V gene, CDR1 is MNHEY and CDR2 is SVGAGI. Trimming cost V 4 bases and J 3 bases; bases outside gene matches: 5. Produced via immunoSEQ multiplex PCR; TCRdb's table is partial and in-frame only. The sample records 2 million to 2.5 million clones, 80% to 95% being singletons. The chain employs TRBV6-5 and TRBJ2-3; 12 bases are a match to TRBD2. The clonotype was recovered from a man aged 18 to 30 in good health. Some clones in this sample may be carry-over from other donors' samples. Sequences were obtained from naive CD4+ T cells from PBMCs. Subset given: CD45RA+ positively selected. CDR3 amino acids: CASSSRLAGDTDTQYF. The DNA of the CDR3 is TGTGCCAGCAGTTCCCGACTAGCGGGAGATACAGATACGCAGTATTTT.